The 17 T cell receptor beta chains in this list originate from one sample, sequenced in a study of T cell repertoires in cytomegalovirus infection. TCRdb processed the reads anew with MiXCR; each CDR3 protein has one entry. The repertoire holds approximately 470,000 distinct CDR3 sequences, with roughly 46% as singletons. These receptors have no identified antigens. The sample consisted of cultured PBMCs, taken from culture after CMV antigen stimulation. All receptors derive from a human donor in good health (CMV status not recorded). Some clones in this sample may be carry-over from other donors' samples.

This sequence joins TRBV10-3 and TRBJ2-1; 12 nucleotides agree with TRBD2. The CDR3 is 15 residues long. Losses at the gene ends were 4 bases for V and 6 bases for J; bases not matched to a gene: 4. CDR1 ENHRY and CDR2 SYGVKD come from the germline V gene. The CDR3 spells CAISGRLAGANEQFF. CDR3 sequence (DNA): TGTGCCATCAGTGGGCGACTAGCGGGGGCCAATGAGCAGTTCTTC.

Here the CDR3 DNA reads TGCAGTGCTAGAGATCAGGGATTCTTCAGGGGGTTCGACTATGGCTACACCTTC. It translates to CSARDQGFFRGFDYGYTF. The chain recombines TRBV20-1 with TRBJ1-2; 7 bases agree with TRBD1. The J segment lost 3 bases and the V segment lost 0 bases, leaving 16 bases of the junction unmatched. The germline gives CDR1 DFQATT, CDR2 SNEGSKA (reference sequence). The CDR3 has 18 amino acids.

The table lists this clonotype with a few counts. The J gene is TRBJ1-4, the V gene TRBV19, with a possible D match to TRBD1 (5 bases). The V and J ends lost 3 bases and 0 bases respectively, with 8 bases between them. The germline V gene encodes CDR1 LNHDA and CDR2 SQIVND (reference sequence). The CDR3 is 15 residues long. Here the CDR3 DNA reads TGTGCCAGTAGTATGGGGGTCGCAACTAATGAAAAACTGTTTTTT. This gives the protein CASSMGVATNEKLFF.

CDR3 sequence (DNA): TGCAGCGCCGCGGCAGGGACTGCCTACGAGCAGTACTTC. Protein sequence: CSAAAGTAYEQYF. The V call is TRBV29-1, the J call TRBJ2-7; the D gene is possibly TRBD2 (6 bases). Trimming cost V 7 bases and J 2 bases, with 15 bases left between them. This CDR3 has 13 residues. Germline V lookup: CDR1 SQVTM, CDR2 ANQGSEA.

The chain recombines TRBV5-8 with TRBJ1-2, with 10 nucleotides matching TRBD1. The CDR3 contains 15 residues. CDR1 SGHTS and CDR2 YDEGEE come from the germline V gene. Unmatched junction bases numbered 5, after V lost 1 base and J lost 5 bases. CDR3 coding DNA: TGTGCCAGCAGCTTGCTGGACAGGGGGGGGTATGGCTACACCTTC. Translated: CASSLLDRGGYGYTF. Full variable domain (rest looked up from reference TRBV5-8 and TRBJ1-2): EAGVTQSPTHLIKTRGQQATLRCSPISGHTSVYWYQQALGLGLQFLLWYDEGEERNRGNFPPRFSGRQFPNYSSELNVNALELEDSALYLCASSLLDRGGYGYTFGSGTRLTVV.

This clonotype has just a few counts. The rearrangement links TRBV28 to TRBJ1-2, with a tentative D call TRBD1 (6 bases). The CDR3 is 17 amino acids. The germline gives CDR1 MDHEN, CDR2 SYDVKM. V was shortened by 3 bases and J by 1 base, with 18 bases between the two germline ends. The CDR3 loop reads CASSFLPSTGINYGYTF. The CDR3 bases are TGTGCCAGCAGTTTCTTACCCTCTACAGGGATTAACTATGGCTACACCTTC.

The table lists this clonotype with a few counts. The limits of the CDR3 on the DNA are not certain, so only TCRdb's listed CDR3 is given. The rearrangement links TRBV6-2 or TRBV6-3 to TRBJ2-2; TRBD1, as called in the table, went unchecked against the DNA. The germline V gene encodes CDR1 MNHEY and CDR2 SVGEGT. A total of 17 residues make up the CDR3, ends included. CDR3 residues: CASSPGQGILRAGELFF.

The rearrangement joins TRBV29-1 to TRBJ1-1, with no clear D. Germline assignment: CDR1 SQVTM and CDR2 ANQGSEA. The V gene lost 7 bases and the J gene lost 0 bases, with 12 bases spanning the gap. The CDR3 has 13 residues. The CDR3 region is CSARTDMNTEAFF. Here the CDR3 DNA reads TGCAGCGCTCGGACTGATATGAACACTGAAGCTTTCTTT.

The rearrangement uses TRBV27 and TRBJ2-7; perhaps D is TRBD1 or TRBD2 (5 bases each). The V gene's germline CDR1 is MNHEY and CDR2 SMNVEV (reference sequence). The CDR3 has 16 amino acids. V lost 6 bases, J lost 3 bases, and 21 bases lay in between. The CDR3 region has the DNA TGTGCCAGCAGCACTAAAAAAACGGGGCAGTTCTACGAGCAGTACTTC. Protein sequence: CASSTKKTGQFYEQYF.

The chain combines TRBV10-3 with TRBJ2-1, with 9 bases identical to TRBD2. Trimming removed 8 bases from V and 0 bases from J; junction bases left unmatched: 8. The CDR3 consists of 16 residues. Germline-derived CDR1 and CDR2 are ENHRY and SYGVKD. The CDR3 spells CAILSTAGGSYNEQFF. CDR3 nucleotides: TGTGCCATCCTAAGTACAGCGGGAGGCTCCTACAATGAGCAGTTCTTC.

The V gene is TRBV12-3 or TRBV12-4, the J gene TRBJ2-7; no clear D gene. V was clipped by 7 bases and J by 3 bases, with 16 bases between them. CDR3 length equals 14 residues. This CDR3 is CASTQSGSLYEQYF. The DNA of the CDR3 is TGTGCCAGCACCCAATCCGGATCACTCTACGAGCAGTACTTC.

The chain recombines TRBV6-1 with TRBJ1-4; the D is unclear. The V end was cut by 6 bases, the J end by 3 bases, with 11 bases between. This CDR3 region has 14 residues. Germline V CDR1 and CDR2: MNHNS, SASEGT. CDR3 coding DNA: TGTGCCAGCAGCCCGGACGGCCCTAATGAAAAACTGTTTTTT. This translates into CASSPDGPNEKLFF.

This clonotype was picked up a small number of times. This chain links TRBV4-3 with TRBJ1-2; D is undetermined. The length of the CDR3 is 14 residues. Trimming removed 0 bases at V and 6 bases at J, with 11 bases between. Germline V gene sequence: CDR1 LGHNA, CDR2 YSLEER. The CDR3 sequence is CASSQDTGVNGYTF. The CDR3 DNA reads TGCGCCAGCAGCCAAGATACCGGGGTCAATGGCTACACCTTC.

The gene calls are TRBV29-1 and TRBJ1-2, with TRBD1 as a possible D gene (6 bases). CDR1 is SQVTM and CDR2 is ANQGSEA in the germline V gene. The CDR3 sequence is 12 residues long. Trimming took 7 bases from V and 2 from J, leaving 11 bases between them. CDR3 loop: CSALDRNYGYTF. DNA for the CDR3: TGCAGCGCGCTCGACAGGAACTATGGCTACACCTTC.

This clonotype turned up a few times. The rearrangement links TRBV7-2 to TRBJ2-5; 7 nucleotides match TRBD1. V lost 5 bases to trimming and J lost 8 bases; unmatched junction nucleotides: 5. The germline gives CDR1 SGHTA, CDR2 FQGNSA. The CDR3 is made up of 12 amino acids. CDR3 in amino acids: CASSTDRPTQYF. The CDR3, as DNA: TGTGCCAGCAGCACGGACAGGCCAACCCAGTACTTC.

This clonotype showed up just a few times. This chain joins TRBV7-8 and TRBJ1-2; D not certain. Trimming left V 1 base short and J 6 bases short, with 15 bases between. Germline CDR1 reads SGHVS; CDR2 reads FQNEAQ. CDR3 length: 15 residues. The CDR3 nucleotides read TGTGCCAGCAGCTTAGGATCGAGCAGCTACAATGGCTACACCTTC. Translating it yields CASSLGSSSYNGYTF.

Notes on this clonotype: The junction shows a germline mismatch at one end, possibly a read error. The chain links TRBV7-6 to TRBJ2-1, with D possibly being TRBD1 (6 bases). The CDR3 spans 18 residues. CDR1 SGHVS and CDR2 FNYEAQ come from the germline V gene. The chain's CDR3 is CSSSPTGIGGGSYNEQFF. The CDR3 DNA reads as TGTTCCAGCAGCCCTACAGGGATTGGGGGTGGGTCCTACAATGAGCAGTTCTTC.